This TCR beta chain was identified during a study of shared clonotypes between healthy human individuals. Whole-study results and caveats: Investigators collected only blood, and repertoires in tissues likely differ.

Repertoires were generated with immunoSEQ multiplex PCR, while TCRdb's copy carries only in-frame clones and drops some. The sample records 800,000 to 1,200,000 clones, around 82% being singletons. Germline CDR1 and CDR2: SGHRS and YFSETQ. This CDR3 has 15 amino acids. V was clipped by 4 bases and J by 3 bases, with 16 bases between them. This clone was detected a few times. The antigen is unknown. Free of recent acute infections or vaccinations, the donors were healthy HIV-negative adults. The chain combines TRBV5-1 with TRBJ2-5, with a weak D call TRBD2 (5 bases). This clonotype was obtained from a man aged 18 to 35 in good health. Some clones in this sample may be carry-over from other donors' samples. The source material was memory CD4+ T cells from PBMCs. Subset specified: CD45RA-negative fraction. The CDR3 reads CASSTMRREEETQYF. The CDR3 coding sequence is TGCGCCAGCAGCACCATGCGCCGGGAAGAAGAGACCCAGTACTTC.